What follows are 6 T cell receptor beta chains derived from one specimen sequenced in a study of blood T cell repertoires in COVID-19. Libraries were prepared by immunoSEQ multiplex PCR; TCRdb keeps only in-frame clonotypes and omits some of them. Among roughly 450,000 clones listed, 90% were seen once. Specimen: PBMCs or T cells enriched from blood (not recorded which). These receptors were taken from a man aged 18 to 30 who had recovered from COVID-19.

This chain joins TRBV7-6 and TRBJ2-3, with TRBD2 matching over 13 bases. The CDR3 has 16 residues. Unmatched junction bases numbered 5, after V lost 5 bases and J lost 3 bases. From germline, CDR1 is SGHVS and CDR2 FNYEAQ. CDR3 nucleotides: TGTGCCAGCAGCAGGACTAGCGGGAGAAGTACAGATACGCAGTATTTT. Its translation: CASSRTSGRSTDTQYF.

The chain couples TRBV10-2 to TRBJ2-3; D unclear. The CDR3 covers 15 residues. From germline, CDR1 is WSHSY and CDR2 SAAADI. Trimming took off 6 bases at V and 2 bases at J, with 15 bases between the two ends. The chain's CDR3 is CASSVAADSTDTQYF. The CDR3 nucleotides are TGCGCCAGCAGCGTGGCAGCAGACTCCACAGATACGCAGTATTTT.

The J gene is TRBJ1-6, the V gene TRBV28, with 8 positions matching TRBD1. This CDR3 is 15 amino acids long. In germline, CDR1 is MDHEN, CDR2 SYDVKM. J gave up 5 bases and V 10 bases, and 10 bases lay outside the gene matches. The CDR3 spells CATLTGTGNNSPLHF. The DNA of the CDR3 is TGTGCCACTCTTACCGGGACAGGAAATAATTCACCCCTCCACTTT. Looking up the rest from reference TRBV28 and TRBJ1-6 gives the full variable domain: DVKVTQSSRYLVKRTGEKVFLECVQDMDHENMFWYRQDPGLGLRLIYFSYDVKMKEKGDIPEGYSVSREKKERFSLILESASTNQTSMYLCATLTGTGNNSPLHFGNGTRLTVT.

This clone has only one observation. The genes are TRBV6-5 and TRBJ1-1; a possible D gene is TRBD1 (5 bases). Germline CDR1 reads MNHEY; CDR2 reads SVGAGI. The germline V and J ends were trimmed by 5 bases and 2 bases, with 9 bases remaining between them. CDR3 length equals 13 residues. DNA of the CDR3: TGTGCCAGCAGTCGCAGGGATAACACTGAAGCTTTCTTT. It encodes CASSRRDNTEAFF.

The V gene is TRBV2, the J gene TRBJ1-4; 8 bases are a match to TRBD1. The J segment lost 8 bases and the V segment lost 10 bases, leaving 9 bases of the junction unmatched. The CDR3 has 13 residues. Germline V lookup: CDR1 SNHLY, CDR2 FYNNEI. The CDR3 DNA reads TGTGCCACCAGACAGGGGACTCTCGAAAAACTGTTTTTT. Protein: CATRQGTLEKLFF. Full variable domain (rest looked up from reference TRBV2 and TRBJ1-4): EPEVTQTPSHQVTQMGQEVILRCVPISNHLYFYWYRQILGQKVEFLVSFYNNEISEKSEIFDDQFSVERPDGSNFTLKIRSTKLEDSAMYFCATRQGTLEKLFFGSGTQLSVL.

This chain links TRBV18 with TRBJ2-5; TRBD2 agrees at 9 bases. The J segment lost 5 bases and the V segment lost 4 bases, leaving 5 bases of the junction unmatched. Germline V CDR1 and CDR2: KGHSH, LQKENI. This CDR3 spans 14 amino acids. For the CDR3, the DNA is TGTGCCAGCTCACGCGGGGGGGCGATCGAGACCCAGTACTTC. It yields the protein CASSRGGAIETQYF.